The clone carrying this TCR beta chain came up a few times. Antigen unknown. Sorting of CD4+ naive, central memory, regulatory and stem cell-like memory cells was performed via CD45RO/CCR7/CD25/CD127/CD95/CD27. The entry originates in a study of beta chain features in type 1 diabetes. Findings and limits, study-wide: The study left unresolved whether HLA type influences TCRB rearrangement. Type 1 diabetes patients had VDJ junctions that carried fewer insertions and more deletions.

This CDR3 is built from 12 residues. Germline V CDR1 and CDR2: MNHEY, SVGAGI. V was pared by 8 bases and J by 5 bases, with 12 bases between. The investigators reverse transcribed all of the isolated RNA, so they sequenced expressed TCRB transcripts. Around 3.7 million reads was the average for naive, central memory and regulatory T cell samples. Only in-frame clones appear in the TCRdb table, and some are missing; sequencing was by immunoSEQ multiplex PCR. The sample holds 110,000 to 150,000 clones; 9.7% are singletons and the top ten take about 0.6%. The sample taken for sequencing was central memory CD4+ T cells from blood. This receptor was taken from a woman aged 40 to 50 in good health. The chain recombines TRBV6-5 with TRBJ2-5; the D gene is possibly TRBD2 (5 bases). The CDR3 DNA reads TGTGCCAGCGTTGATAGCGCGGAGACCCAGTACTTC. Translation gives CASVDSAETQYF.